This TCR beta chain was sequenced in a study of PD-1 blockade in classical Hodgkin lymphoma (dated by TCRdb to about 2020). Background on the whole study: Nivolumab dosing was 3 mg/kg intravenously every 2 weeks, continuing until either disease progression or unacceptable toxicity. To define a peripheral blood immune signature of response to PD-1 blockade in classical Hodgkin lymphoma, the study combined TCR beta sequencing with CyTOF. Points the paper makes about the study in general: Baseline diversity similar to that of newly diagnosed patients was observed in trial patients achieving complete response, whereas significantly lower diversity was observed in partial responders and progressors. Patients starting nivolumab less than 1 year after ASCT had lower diversity and were excluded from later analyses to avoid confounding by immune reconstitution. The study was restricted to a single clinical trial cohort, and the causes of repertoire differences, possibly disease activity or prior therapy, were left undefined. Newly diagnosed patients were reported to have lower baseline TCR diversity than healthy donors, and relapsed/refractory patients were reported to have lower baseline TCR diversity still. By C4D1, a significant rise was seen in CD4+ TCR diversity but not in CD8+ TCR diversity (p=0.0027 vs p=0.16), and the rise was most apparent among complete responders (p=0.02).

Genomic DNA was extracted with the Qiagen DNeasy kit from unsorted PBMCs and from negatively selected CD4+ and CD8+ fractions. Using primers that anneal to V and J segments, immunoSEQ multiplex PCR amplified the TCR beta CDR3 regions. Amplification bias was minimized using a synthetic immune receptor repertoire, and residual bias was removed computationally after sequencing. Per the original workflow: Custom Python scripts were used to quantify repertoire diversity as the Shannon entropy index. Unsorted, CD4+ and CD8+ repertoires were analyzed separately, except in combined analyses where CD4+ and CD8+ sequences were merged in silico. Clonal expansion was defined as a frequency increase of at least 2-fold after treatment compared with C1D1, and clones undetected at baseline were assigned a pseudocount of 0.5. Clones with 0 or 1 copy at C1D1 were classified as singleton clones, and clones with 2 or more copies were classified as non-singleton clones. Clones expanded in unsorted samples were annotated as CD4+, CD8+ or unknown by matching protein sequences in sorted samples from the same patient. Wilcoxon tests on paired samples were used to test changes in diversity from C1D1 to C4D1. TCRdb carries this immuneACCESS record with in-frame sequences only. Its versions omit some clonotypes, under half of them owing to an unresolved V gene in the studies checked, with the rest unexplained. That table furnishes V, J and clone size, whereas the DNA furnished D and trimming. The sample profile shows some 31,000 clones; about two thirds of them were found once. The biggest ten clones account for 3.3% of the sample.

This clone appeared a few times. It has no known antigen specificity. Base qualities are not provided; no much larger clone lies one nucleotide away. The intended sense of this specimen's time point label: cycle 2 day 1 (C2D1) of nivolumab. All trial patients had relapsed after autologous stem cell transplantation, with cohorts A, B and C differing in prior brentuximab vedotin exposure. The trial cohort comprised 56 patients with relapsed/refractory classical Hodgkin lymphoma whose best overall responses were complete response, partial response or progressive disease. In the multi-cohort phase II CheckMate 205 trial, trial patients received single-agent nivolumab. Best overall response was determined by an independent review committee according to the 2007 International Working Group response criteria. Trial PBMCs were obtained immediately prior to nivolumab initiation (C1D1) and on therapy at cycle 2 day 1 and cycle 4 day 1. After peripheral blood was drawn into 8 mL Vacutainer Cell Preparation Tubes, PBMCs were isolated by centrifugation and then cryopreserved.

This receptor was taken from a human donor with classical Hodgkin lymphoma. Here the sequenced sample was peripheral blood mononuclear cells (PBMCs), taken before the second cycle of nivolumab.

The CDR3 protein: CASSAALSSGNTIYF. The DNA is as follows: TGTGCCAGCAGCGCGGCGTTGAGCTCTGGAAACACCATATATTTT. The rearranged chain carries TRBV7-8 and TRBJ1-3; the D gene is unclear. The CDR3 holds 15 amino acids from the cysteine to the phenylalanine. The DNA shown is the 45-base CDR3, in frame from base 1. For CDR1 and CDR2, the germline V gene lists SGHVS and FQNEAQ. V is cut by 5 bases and J by 0 bases, and the space between the germline ends is 11 bases.